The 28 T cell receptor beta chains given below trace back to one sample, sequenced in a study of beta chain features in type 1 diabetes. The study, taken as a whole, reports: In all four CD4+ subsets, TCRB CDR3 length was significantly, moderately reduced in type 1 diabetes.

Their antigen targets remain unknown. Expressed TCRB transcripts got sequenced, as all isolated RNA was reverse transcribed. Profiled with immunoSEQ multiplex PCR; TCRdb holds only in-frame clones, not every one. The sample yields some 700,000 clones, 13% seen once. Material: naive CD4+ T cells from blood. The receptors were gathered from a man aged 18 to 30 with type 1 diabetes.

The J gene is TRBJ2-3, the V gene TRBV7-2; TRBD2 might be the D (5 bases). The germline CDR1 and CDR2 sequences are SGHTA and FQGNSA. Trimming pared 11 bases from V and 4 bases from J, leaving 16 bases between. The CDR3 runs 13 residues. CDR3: CAAGNFGADTQYF. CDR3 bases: TGTGCCGCGGGTAATTTCGGCGCAGATACGCAGTATTTT.

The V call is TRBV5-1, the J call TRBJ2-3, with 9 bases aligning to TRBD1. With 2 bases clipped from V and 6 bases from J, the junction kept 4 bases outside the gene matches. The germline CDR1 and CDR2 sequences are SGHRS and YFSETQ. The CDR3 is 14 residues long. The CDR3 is CASSFTGGRDTQYF. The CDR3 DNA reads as TGCGCCAGCAGCTTTACAGGGGGCCGGGATACGCAGTATTTT.

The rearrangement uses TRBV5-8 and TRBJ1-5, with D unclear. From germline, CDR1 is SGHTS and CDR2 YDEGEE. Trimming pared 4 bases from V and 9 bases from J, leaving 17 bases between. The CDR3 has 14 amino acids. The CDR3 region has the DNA TGTGCCAGCAGCGGCGGGGAGTGGGATACGCCCCAGCATTTT. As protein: CASSGGEWDTPQHF.

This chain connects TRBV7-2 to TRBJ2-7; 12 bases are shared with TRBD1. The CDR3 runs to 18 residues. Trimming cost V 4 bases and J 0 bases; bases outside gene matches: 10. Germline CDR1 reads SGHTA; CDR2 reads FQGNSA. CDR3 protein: CASSSVPGQGASSYEQYF. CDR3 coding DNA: TGTGCCAGCAGCTCAGTCCCGGGACAGGGGGCGAGCTCCTACGAGCAGTACTTC.

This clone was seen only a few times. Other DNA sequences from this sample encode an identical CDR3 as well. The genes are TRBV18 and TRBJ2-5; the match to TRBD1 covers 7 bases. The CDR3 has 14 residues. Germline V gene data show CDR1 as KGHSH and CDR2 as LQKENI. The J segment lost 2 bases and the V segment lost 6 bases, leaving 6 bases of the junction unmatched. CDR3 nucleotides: TGTGCCAGCTCCCCGTGGGACAGACAAGAGACCCAGTACTTC. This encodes CASSPWDRQETQYF.

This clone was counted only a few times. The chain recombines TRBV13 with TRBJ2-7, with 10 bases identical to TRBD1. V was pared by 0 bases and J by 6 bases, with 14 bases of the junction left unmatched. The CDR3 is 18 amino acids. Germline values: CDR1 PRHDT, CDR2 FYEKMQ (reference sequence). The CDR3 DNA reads TGTGCCAGCAGCTTAGGCCCCGACAGGGGGCCAGCGGGTCGCGAGCAGTACTTC. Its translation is CASSLGPDRGPAGREQYF.

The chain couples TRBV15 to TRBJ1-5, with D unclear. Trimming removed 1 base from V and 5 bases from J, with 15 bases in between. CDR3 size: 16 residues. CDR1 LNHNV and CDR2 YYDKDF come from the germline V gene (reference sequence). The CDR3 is CATSRGWKDSDQPQHF. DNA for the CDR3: TGTGCCACCAGCAGAGGATGGAAGGATTCGGATCAGCCCCAGCATTTT.

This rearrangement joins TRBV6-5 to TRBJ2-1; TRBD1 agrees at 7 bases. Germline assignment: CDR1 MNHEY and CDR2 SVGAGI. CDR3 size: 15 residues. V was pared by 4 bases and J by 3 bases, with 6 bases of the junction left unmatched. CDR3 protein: CASSSTGTDYNEQFF. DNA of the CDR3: TGTGCCAGCAGTTCAACCGGGACAGACTACAATGAGCAGTTCTTC.

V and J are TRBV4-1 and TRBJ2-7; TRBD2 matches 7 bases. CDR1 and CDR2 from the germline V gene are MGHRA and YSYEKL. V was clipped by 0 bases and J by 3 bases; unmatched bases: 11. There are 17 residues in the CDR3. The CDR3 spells CASSQEGGSGYFYEQYF. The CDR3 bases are TGCGCCAGCAGCCAAGAAGGAGGTAGCGGGTACTTCTACGAGCAGTACTTC.

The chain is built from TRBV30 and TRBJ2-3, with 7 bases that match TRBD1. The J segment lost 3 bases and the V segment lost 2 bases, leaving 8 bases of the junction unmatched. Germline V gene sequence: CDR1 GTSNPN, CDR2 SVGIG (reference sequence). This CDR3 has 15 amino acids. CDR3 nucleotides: TGTGCCTGGAGTAACCACCCGGACAGGACAGATACGCAGTATTTT. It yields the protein CAWSNHPDRTDTQYF.

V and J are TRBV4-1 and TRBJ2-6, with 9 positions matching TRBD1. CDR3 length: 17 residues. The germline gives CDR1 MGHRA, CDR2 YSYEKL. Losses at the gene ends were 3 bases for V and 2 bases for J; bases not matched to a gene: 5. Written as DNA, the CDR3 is TGCGCCAGCAGCCAGCGACAGGGGGTCACTGGGGCCAACGTCCTGACTTTC. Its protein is CASSQRQGVTGANVLTF.

DNA of the CDR3: TGTGCCAGCAGCGGTAGGGACAGTTATCTTGCTGGGGCCAACGTCCTGACTTTC. As protein: CASSGRDSYLAGANVLTF. The chain uses TRBV4-2 and TRBJ2-6, with 7 positions matching TRBD1. Germline V gene lookup returns CDR1 LGHNA and CDR2 YNFKEQ. V lost 5 bases and J lost 2; bases outside the gene matches: 12. The CDR3 extends over 18 amino acids.

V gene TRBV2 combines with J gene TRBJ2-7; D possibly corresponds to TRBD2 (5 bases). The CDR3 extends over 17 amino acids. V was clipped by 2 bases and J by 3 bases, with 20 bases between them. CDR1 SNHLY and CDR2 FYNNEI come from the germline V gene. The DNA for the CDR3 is TGTGCCAGCAGTGAATCGAAATCGACGAGGGTGGGCTACGAGCAGTACTTC. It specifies CASSESKSTRVGYEQYF.

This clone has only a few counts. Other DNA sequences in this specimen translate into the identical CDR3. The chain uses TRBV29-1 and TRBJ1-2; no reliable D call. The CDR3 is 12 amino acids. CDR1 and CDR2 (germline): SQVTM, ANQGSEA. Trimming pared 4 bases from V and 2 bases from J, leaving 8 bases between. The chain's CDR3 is CSVGSSNYGYTF. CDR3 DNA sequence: TGCAGCGTTGGATCATCCAACTATGGCTACACCTTC.

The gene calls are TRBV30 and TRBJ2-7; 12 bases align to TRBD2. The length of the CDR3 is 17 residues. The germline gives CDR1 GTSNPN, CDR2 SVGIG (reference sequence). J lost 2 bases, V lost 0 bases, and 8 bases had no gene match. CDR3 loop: CAWSVRLAGEPPYEQYF. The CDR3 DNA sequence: TGTGCCTGGAGTGTCCGACTAGCGGGGGAACCCCCCTACGAGCAGTACTTC.

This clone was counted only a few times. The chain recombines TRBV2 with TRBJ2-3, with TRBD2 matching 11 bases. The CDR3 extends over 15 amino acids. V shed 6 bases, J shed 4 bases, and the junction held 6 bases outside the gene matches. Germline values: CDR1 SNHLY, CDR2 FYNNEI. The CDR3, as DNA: TGTGCCAGCAGGACGACTAGCGGGGACCCAGATACGCAGTATTTT. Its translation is CASRTTSGDPDTQYF.

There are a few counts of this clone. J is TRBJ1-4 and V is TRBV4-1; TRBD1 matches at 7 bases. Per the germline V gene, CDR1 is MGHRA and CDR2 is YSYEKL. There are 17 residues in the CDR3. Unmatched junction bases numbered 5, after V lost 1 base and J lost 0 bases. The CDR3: CASSQAIDRATNEKLFF. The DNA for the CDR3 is TGCGCCAGCAGCCAAGCTATAGACAGGGCAACTAATGAAAAACTGTTTTTT.

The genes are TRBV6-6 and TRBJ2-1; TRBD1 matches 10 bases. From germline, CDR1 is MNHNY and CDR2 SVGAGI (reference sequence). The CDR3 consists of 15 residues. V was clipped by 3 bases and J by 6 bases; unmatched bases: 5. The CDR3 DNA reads TGTGCCAGCAGTTATGGGACAGGGGAGAGCAATGAGCAGTTCTTC. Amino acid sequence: CASSYGTGESNEQFF.

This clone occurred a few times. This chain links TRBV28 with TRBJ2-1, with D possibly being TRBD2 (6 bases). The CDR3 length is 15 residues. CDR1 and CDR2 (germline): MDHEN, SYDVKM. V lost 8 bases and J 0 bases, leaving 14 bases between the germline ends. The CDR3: CASGVVGLSYNEQFF. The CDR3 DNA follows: TGTGCCAGCGGGGTAGTGGGACTCTCCTACAATGAGCAGTTCTTC.

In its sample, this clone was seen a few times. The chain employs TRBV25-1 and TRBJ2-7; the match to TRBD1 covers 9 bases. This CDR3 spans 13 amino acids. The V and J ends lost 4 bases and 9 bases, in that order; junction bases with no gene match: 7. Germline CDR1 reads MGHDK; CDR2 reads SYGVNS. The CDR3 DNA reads TGTGCCAGCAGTGGGGACAGGGAAATAAGGCAGTACTTC. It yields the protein CASSGDREIRQYF.

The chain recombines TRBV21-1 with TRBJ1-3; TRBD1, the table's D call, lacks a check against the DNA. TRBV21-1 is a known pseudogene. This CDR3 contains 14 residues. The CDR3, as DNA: TGTGCCAGCAGCGAACAGGGGGCTGGAAACACCATATATTTT. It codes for CASSEQGAGNTIYF.

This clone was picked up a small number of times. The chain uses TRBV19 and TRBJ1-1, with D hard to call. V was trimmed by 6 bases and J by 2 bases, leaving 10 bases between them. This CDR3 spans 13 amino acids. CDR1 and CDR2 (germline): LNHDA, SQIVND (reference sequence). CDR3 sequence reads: CASSTGVNTEAFF. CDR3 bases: TGTGCCAGTAGCACTGGGGTAAACACTGAAGCTTTCTTT.

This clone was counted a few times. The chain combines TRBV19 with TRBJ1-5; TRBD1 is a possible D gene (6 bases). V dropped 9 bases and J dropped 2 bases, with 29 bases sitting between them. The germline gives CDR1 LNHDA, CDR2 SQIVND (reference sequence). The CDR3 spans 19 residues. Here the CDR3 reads CARSHNRRRGGYGNQPQHF. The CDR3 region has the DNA TGTGCCAGAAGTCATAATAGGCGCAGGGGAGGCTATGGCAATCAGCCCCAGCATTTT. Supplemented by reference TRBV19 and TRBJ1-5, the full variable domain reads DGGITQSPKYLFRKEGQNVTLSCEQNLNHDAMYWYRQDPGQGLRLIYYSQIVNDFQKGDIAEGYSVSREKKESFPLTVTSAQKNPTAFYLCARSHNRRRGGYGNQPQHFGDGTRLSIL.

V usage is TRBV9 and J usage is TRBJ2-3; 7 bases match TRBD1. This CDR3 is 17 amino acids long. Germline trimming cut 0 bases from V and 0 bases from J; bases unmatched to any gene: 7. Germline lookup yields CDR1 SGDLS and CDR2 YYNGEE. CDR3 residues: CASSVGSGGPSTDTQYF. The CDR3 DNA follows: TGTGCCAGCAGCGTAGGGTCAGGGGGTCCTAGCACAGATACGCAGTATTTT.

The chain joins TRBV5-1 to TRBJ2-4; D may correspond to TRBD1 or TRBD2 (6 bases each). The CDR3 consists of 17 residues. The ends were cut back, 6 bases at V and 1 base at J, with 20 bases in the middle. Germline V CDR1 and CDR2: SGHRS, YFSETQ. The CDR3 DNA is TGCGCCAGCAACTCATCCGAGTGGGGGGCGGCCAAAAACATTCAGTACTTC. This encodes CASNSSEWGAAKNIQYF.

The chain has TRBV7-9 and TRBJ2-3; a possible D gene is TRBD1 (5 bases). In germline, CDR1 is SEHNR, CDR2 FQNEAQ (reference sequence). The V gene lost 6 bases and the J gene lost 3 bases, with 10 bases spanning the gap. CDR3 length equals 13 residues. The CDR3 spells CASRPSGTDTQYF. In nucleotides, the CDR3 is TGTGCCAGCAGGCCGTCAGGGACAGATACGCAGTATTTT.

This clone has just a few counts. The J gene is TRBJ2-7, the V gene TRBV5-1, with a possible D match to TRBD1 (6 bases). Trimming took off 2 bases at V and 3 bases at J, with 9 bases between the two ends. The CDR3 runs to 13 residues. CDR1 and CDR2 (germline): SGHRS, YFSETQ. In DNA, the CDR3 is TGCGCCAGCAGCTTCGCGGACAGCTACGAGCAGTACTTC. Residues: CASSFADSYEQYF.

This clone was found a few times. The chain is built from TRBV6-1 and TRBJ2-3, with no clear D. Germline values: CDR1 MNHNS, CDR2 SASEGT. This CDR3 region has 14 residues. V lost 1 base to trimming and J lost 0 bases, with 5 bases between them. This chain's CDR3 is CASSEGSSTDTQYF. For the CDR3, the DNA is TGTGCCAGCAGTGAAGGATCTAGCACAGATACGCAGTATTTT.